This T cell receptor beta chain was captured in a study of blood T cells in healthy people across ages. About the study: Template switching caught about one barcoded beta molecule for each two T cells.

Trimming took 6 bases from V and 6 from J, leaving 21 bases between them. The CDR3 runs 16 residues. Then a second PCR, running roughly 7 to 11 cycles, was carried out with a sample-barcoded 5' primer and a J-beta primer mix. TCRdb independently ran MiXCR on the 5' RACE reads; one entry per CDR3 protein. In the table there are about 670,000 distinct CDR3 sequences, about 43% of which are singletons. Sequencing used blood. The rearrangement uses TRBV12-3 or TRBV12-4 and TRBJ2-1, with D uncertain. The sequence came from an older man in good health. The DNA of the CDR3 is TGTGCCAGCAGCCTTAGTGGCGCTAACCTGGGCAATGAGCAGTTCTTC. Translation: CASSLSGANLGNEQFF.